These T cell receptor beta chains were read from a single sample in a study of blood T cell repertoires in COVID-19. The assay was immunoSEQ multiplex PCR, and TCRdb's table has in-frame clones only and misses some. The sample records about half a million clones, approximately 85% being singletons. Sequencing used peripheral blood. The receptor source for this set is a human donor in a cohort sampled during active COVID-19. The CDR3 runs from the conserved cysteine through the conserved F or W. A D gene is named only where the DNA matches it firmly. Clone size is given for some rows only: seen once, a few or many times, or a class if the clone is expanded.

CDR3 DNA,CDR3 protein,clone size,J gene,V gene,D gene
TGTGCCAGTAGTATAGCCCCAGGGGGGTTGAACACTGAAGCTTTCTTT,CASSIAPGGLNTEAFF,NA,TRBJ1-1,TRBV19,TRBD1
TGCGCGACTCTCAATTTAGGGCGTGGGGGCCAGTTTTTCGCCGGGGAGCTGTTTTTT,CATLNLGRGGQFFAGELFF,NA,TRBJ2-2,TRBV27,NA
TGTGCCAGCAGATTAAGGGCTAGCGGGACCGGGGAGCTGTTTTTT,CASRLRASGTGELFF,NA,TRBJ2-2,TRBV28,TRBD2
TGTGCCAGCAGTTCGGGAAGACTAGCGGGAGGGAACGAGCAGTTCTTC,CASSSGRLAGGNEQFF,NA,TRBJ2-1,TRBV27,TRBD2
TGTGCCAGCCACCGGGACAGATCGTCCTACGAGCAGTACTTC,CASHRDRSSYEQYF,NA,TRBJ2-7,TRBV6-5,TRBD1
TGTGCCTGGAGTGGACGGAGCCTGGGCAGCGTATGGCGGTCGGGGGGCTACACCTTC,CAWSGRSLGSVWRSGGYTF,NA,TRBJ1-2,TRBV30,NA
TGTGCCACCAGCTCCCGAAGAGAGGTATACATTTATAGCAATCAGCCCCAGCATTTT,CATSSRREVYIYSNQPQHF,NA,TRBJ1-5,TRBV15,NA
TGTGCTAGTGGTCTATTCACCGGGGAGCTGTTTTTT,CASGLFTGELFF,NA,TRBJ2-2,TRBV12-5,NA
TGTGCCAGCAGTCTCGTCGCAGGGGGGACCTATGGCTACACCTTC,CASSLVAGGTYGYTF,few,TRBJ1-2,TRBV6-5,TRBD1
TGTGCCAGCATCGATGGCAGGCGAAAACTGTTTTTT,CASIDGRRKLFF,NA,TRBJ1-4,TRBV28,NA
TGTGCCAGCAGCTTGGATGGGGGGGCTAGCACAGATACGCAGTATTTT,CASSLDGGASTDTQYF,NA,TRBJ2-3,TRBV5-5,NA
TGTGCCAGCAGCATTCAGCAGGGGGCTACAGATACGCAGTATTTT,CASSIQQGATDTQYF,NA,TRBJ2-3,TRBV7-2,TRBD1
TGTGCCAGCAGTGACTCGTTTCGGGGTAGCACAGATACGCAGTATTTT,CASSDSFRGSTDTQYF,NA,TRBJ2-3,TRBV6-4,NA
TGCGCCAGCAGCTTGGACGTAGTAGACAGGGGTAAGAACACTGAAGCTTTCTTT,CASSLDVVDRGKNTEAFF,NA,TRBJ1-1,TRBV5-1,TRBD1
TGTGCCAGCAGCTTCCAGTTTGCCTACGAGCAGTACTTC,CASSFQFAYEQYF,NA,TRBJ2-7,TRBV27,NA
TGTGCCAGCAGTCTAGCGGGAGTCCAAGAGACCCAGTACTTC,CASSLAGVQETQYF,NA,TRBJ2-5,TRBV6-2/TRBV6-3,TRBD2
TGTGCCAGCAGTGAAGCCCGGGCCCCGGGGGGCACTGAAGCTTTCTTT,CASSEARAPGGTEAFF,NA,TRBJ1-1,TRBV25-1,NA
TGTGCCAGCAGCCCCCGGGAGGGCACTGAGAATGAGCAGTTCTTC,CASSPREGTENEQFF,NA,TRBJ2-1,TRBV3-1/TRBV3-2,TRBD2
TGTGCCAGTAATCTAAACAGGGGCGACACCGGGGAGCTGTTTTTT,CASNLNRGDTGELFF,NA,TRBJ2-2,TRBV19,TRBD1